One T cell receptor (beta chain) is described in this entry. Its antigen remains unidentified. The sample comes from a study of cytomegalovirus exposure and HLA in healthy donors. Points from the study as a whole: For presence/absence analyses, sequencing depth was assumed to be roughly uniform across donors. Further analysis was carried out later, and it showed several of the most significant clusters appearing linked to common viral pathogens. CMV antigen specificity was confirmed in vitro for a few CMV-associated chains. Productive status was seen about 90% or about 30% of the time for most TCR beta V segments in an earlier analysis.

CDR3 length equals 14 residues. Germline CDR1 is MNHEY and CDR2 is SVGAGI. V dropped 6 bases and J dropped 2 bases, with 13 bases sitting between them. PCR primers comprised 60 Vbeta and 13 Jbeta primers. Assay: immunoSEQ multiplex PCR; the TCRdb copy retains only in-frame clones and omits some. The repertoire holds about 190,000 clones, 79% seen once, with 1.6% in the top ten. The chain joins TRBV6-5 to TRBJ1-1, with TRBD1 as a possible D gene (5 bases). Sequencing was carried out using PBMCs. The receptor comes from a woman under 30 in good health and CMV-seronegative. CDR3 sequence (DNA): TGTGCCAGCAGGGGGCTGCGCAGCAACACTGAAGCTTTCTTT. As protein: CASRGLRSNTEAFF.